One T cell receptor (beta chain) is described in this entry. Which antigen it targets is not known. Trimming at the junction amounts to 0 bases on V and 5 bases on J, and the germline ends lie 8 bases apart. Taken from cysteine to phenylalanine, the CDR3 has 13 residues. CDR3 DNA is the only sequence kept; it has 39 bases, read in frame from the first base. Via the germline V gene, CDR1 is SGHRS and CDR2 YFSETQ. Libraries were prepared through the immunoSEQ multiplex PCR assay. For the multiplex PCR, a mixture combining 60 forward primers for TCR Vbeta segments and 13 reverse primers for TCR Jbeta segments was used. A multiplex PCR assay on genomic DNA amplified the CDR3 region of rearranged TCR beta genes. On the Illumina HiSeq System, the amplified TCR beta libraries were sequenced as 87-base-pair reads. The study's processing was this. A later analysis tallied some 79 million unique TCR beta chains across the 666 repertoires, and some 12 million of those chains were shared by two or more donors. A nearest-neighbor algorithm error-corrected the raw reads and collapsed the reads into unique sequences, merging closely related sequences to remove PCR and sequencing errors. To assign V, D and J gene segments, CDR3 sequences were aligned to IMGT reference sequences. For a sequence to be retained, a match of at least six nucleotides was required to both a V gene segment and a J gene segment. Rearrangements were classified as productive when the CDR3 lacked stop codons and remained in frame with V and J, and all other rearrangements were classified as non-productive. CDR3 was defined by IMGT convention, running from the second conserved V-encoded cysteine to the conserved J-encoded phenylalanine. In an earlier analysis of around 570 of the donors, sequences lacking an unambiguous match to a single V gene segment were excluded. An earlier analysis of 550 to 650 of the donors classified V segments as functional when productive rearrangements were above 56.7% and as segregating when the standard deviation between donors was above 5%. A statistical classification framework was built for diagnosing cytomegalovirus status from the catalog of TCR beta chain sequences. In a later analysis, V and J genes were assigned by comparing TCR nucleotide sequences against IMGT/GENE-DB human TR gene sequences. Using the TCRdist pipeline, a later analysis assigned CDR3 sequences along with most-parsimonious VDJ recombination scenarios. In a later analysis, every TCR beta chain was defined by the combination of its CDR3 amino acid sequence and its V-gene family, and reads without a unique V-gene family were dropped. In a later analysis, around 650 highly shared, low-generation-probability nucleotide sequences were removed to address suspected cross-contamination and a sequencing artifact. In a later analysis, a clonal expansion index was calculated for each public chain from normalized within-repertoire ranks of inferred template counts. A later analysis computed generation probabilities with a VDJ recombination model fitted to out-of-frame rearrangements, and checked the results against IGoR. In a later analysis, TCR-TCR, TCR-HLA and TCR-CMV co-occurrence was scored with hypergeometric tests, and a repertoire-size bias correction was applied to TCR pairs. False discovery rates were estimated in a later analysis by permuting HLA or CMV assignments 20 times. In a later analysis, co-occurring TCRs were grouped using DBSCAN, with TCRdist sequence similarity added in when clustering inside HLA-allele-positive subsets. Repertoires with fewer than 30,000 or more than 120,000 public chains, plus five repertoires with anomalous nucleotide sharing, were excluded from co-occurrence clustering. The clones in this table, taken by TCRdb from immuneACCESS, are in-frame only. Not every clone is retained; where verified, under half of the shortfall comes from an unresolved V gene, and the cause of the rest is unknown. That table gives V, J and clone size, and the DNA gave D and trimming. The sample table includes roughly 43,000 clones. The top ten clones comprise about 1.2% of the sample.

The record originates from a study of cytomegalovirus exposure and HLA in healthy donors (dated by TCRdb to the late 2010s). Background on the whole study: An earlier analysis of approximately 640 of the donors reported about 290 Gb of sequence data and approximately 110 million unique TCR beta sequences from 150 million to 200 million T cells. Besides the first cohort of roughly 660 subjects, a separate validation cohort made up of about 120 different subjects was used. HLA typing included class I and class II loci at four-digit resolution. Donor age, sex, ethnicity and CMV serostatus were compiled alongside the repertoire data. The number of donors typed differed by locus, with 629-630 for A, B, C, DRB1 and DQB1, more than 500 for DQA1, 606 for DPA1, and around 430 for DPB1. In the later analysis, no new phenotypic data were used to find candidate immune exposures; instead, reliance was placed on TCR beta sequences and their occurrence across donors. Several DR-DQ haplotypes were treated as single units for association and clustering because of strong linkage in the cohort. In a later genetic analysis, genome-wide SNP genotypes for 398 of the 666 donors were used, and that subset was treated as a discovery cohort. The T cell repertoires of roughly 660 subjects were profiled by immunosequencing and related to cytomegalovirus serostatus. All discovery cohort repertoires had been generated on a single sequencing platform. To predict cytomegalovirus infection status, the study combined high-throughput TCR immunosequencing, statistical association of individual TCRs with disease status, and machine learning. An earlier analysis of some 500 of the donors used high-throughput TCR beta sequencing to judge whether each TCR beta V gene segment behaved as functional or pseudogenic. Of the 398 genotyped donors, approximately 83% fell in the genetic ancestry cluster associated with self-reported Caucasian donors. The study aimed to test whether cataloging public T cell receptors could reveal signatures of past pathogen exposure. Among a few hundred genotyped donors of the cohort, an average of approximately 240,000 unique TCR beta nucleotide sequences were sequenced per donor, roughly 20% of them non-productive. Roughly 300 gigabases of sequencing data and 70 million to 100 million unique TCR sequences made up an early release that covered some 640 HLA-typed donors. In a later analysis, previously published TCR beta repertoires from roughly 710 donors were re-analyzed and high-resolution HLA genotyping was added so that TCR occurrence patterns could be studied. Here is what the overall study found, with its caveats: Correlated functional status among segregating V segments might be attributable to linkage disequilibrium, but an unknown experimental factor could not be ruled out. In the study, around 150 TCR beta chains were listed as associated with cytomegalovirus. A few of the identified cytomegalovirus-associated TCR beta chains were confirmed in vitro to be specific for cytomegalovirus antigens. A cluster of highly shared sequence variants was judged likely to represent a technical artifact of the sequencing pipeline. Compared with the roughly 720-donor mean, donors in an Asian-associated ancestry cluster had fewer N-insertions in productive TCRs, according to a later genetic analysis. A later analysis reported that several top co-occurrence clusters appeared linked to parvovirus B19, influenza, CMV and Epstein-Barr virus. A further reported finding was that TCR beta sequences accurately predicted the HLA-A and HLA-B alleles for most subjects in the first cohort. A later analysis found that most CMV-associated TCR beta chains appeared HLA-restricted, with HLA associations seemingly driven largely by CMV exposure. A later genetic analysis associated a missense DCLRE1C variant with V-gene and J-gene trimming of TCR beta chains, and an independent cohort replicated the association. For the cohort, immune exposure information was limited to CMV serostatus. According to a later analysis, TCR association rates differed among HLA loci, with DRB1 alleles showing the most associated TCRs and HLA-C alleles showing the fewest. A later analysis associated approximately 17,000 TCR beta sequences with specific HLA alleles at a false discovery rate of 0.05. Cytomegalovirus status was reported to be diagnosed by the classifier with high specificity and sensitivity in both the original and validation cohorts. The authors suggested that the approach could potentially be generalized to other disease states and immunological phenotypes. In a later analysis, HLA-associated TCR beta chains showed more clonal expansion and lower generation probabilities than non-associated chains that were equally common. Sequencing depth was assumed to be roughly uniform across donors in the presence/absence analyses, though that assumption may not hold. Approximately 18 rarely observed V segments, including chromosome 9 orphons, were excluded from the earlier analysis of approximately 500 of the donors because counts were too low. Broadly in line with IMGT annotations, most TCR beta V segments showed up in productive rearrangements about 87% or about 30% of the time in an earlier analysis of 587 of the donors. Most TCR sequences were seen in very few donors, while some public TCRs were found in many individuals. Because some donors lacked HLA typing at each locus, the association tests relied only on the typed subset. Some IMGT-functional V segments, including TRBV6-2 and TRBV6-3, could not be told apart with the 87-base-pair reads, so those segments were excluded. Assigning TCR associations to individual alleles was difficult when HLA alleles, especially DR and DQ, strongly co-occurred. Only TCR beta chains were sequenced in this cohort, and the absence of alpha or paired-chain data limited detectable features.

The cohort was made up of 500 to 800 healthy bone marrow donors. All cohort members were sampled while nominally healthy, although unrecorded immune exposures were likely present. The donor tested CMV seronegative and was one of the 352 seronegative cohort members. A peripheral blood sample was collected from each donor, and TCR beta sequencing was performed on peripheral blood mononuclear cells. The Qiagen DNeasy Blood Extraction Kit was used to extract genomic DNA from the blood cell samples. This sequence was found in a woman between 40 and 55 years old in good health and CMV-seronegative. The sequenced sample consisted of PBMCs. The chain uses TRBV5-1 and TRBJ2-5, with no confidently assigned D gene. The sequenced DNA is TGCGCCAGCAGCTTGGCATTCGGGGAGACCCAGTACTTC. It codes for CASSLAFGETQYF.